In its sample, the clone carrying this T cell receptor beta chain was seen a few times. The CDR3 runs to 14 residues. In germline, CDR1 is SGHVS, CDR2 FQNEAQ. Trimming removed 0 bases at V and 3 bases at J, with 8 bases between. The data belong to a study of blood T cell repertoires in COVID-19. Method: immunoSEQ multiplex PCR; TCRdb's copy keeps in-frame clones and lacks some. The sample shows about 170,000 clones, approximately 91% of them seen only once. Material: peripheral blood. This sequence joins TRBV7-8 and TRBJ1-1; the D is unclear. The clonotype comes from a man aged 18-30 years with COVID-19, enrolled during active disease. CDR3 loop: CASSLAAQYTEAFF. CDR3 coding DNA: TGTGCCAGCAGCTTAGCGGCACAGTACACTGAAGCTTTCTTT.